One sample yielded the 23 T cell receptor beta chains listed below, sequenced in a study of Tregs in tolerant kidney transplant recipients. This table comes from immunoSEQ multiplex PCR, and its TCRdb copy is limited to in-frame clones, with some not included. Found here are nearly 95,000 clones, approximately 94% of them singletons; the top ten hold 0.35% to 0.55%. The sample in question was CD4+ T cells from blood, obtained before the transplant. All receptors derive from a human donor who received a combined kidney and bone marrow transplant.

The V and J genes are TRBV10-1 and TRBJ1-4, with D maybe TRBD1 (5 bases). The CDR3 is 12 residues long. CDR1 WNHNN and CDR2 SYGVQD come from the germline V gene (reference sequence). V was cut by 2 bases and J by 13 bases, with 11 bases left in between. CDR3 protein: CASSESRVGLFF. The CDR3 DNA reads as TGCGCCAGCAGTGAGAGCAGGGTGGGACTGTTTTTT.

The chain employs TRBV4-1 and TRBJ1-5, with D possibly matching TRBD1 (6 bases). The CDR3 spans 16 residues. The ends were cut back, 0 bases at V and 3 bases at J, with 12 bases in the middle. CDR1 and CDR2 (germline): MGHRA, YSYEKL. The CDR3 DNA sequence: TGCGCCAGCAGCCAAGATACAGGGAACATCAATCAGCCCCAGCATTTT. Translated: CASSQDTGNINQPQHF.

This CDR3 is CASGGTTSGNTIYF. CDR3 sequence (DNA): TGTGCCAGCGGGGGGACGACCTCTGGAAACACCATATATTTT. The V and J genes are TRBV6-5 and TRBJ1-3; possible D gene TRBD1, 5 bases. The CDR3 runs 14 residues. The V gene's germline CDR1 is MNHEY and CDR2 SVGAGI. Trimming stripped 8 bases from V and 0 bases from J, with 11 bases between.

This chain links TRBV6-6 with TRBJ2-3, with 7 positions matching TRBD1. This CDR3 has 15 residues. CDR1 and CDR2 from the germline V gene are MNHNY and SVGAGI (reference sequence). V lost 8 bases, J lost 5 bases, and 13 bases stayed unmatched. The CDR3 sequence is CASFMSGGGEDTQYF. For the CDR3, the DNA is TGTGCCAGCTTTATGTCAGGGGGTGGGGAAGATACGCAGTATTTT.

The V call is TRBV19, the J call TRBJ1-2; weak D call: TRBD1 (5 bases). CDR3 length: 14 amino acids. Germline V CDR1 and CDR2: LNHDA, SQIVND (reference sequence). V lost 3 bases to trimming and J lost 4 bases, with 12 bases between them. The CDR3 reads CASSIKGLFYGYTF. CDR3 bases: TGTGCCAGTAGTATCAAGGGGTTATTCTATGGCTACACCTTC.

V gene TRBV5-5 combines with J gene TRBJ1-1, with D possibly TRBD1 on 5 matching bases. Germline lookup yields CDR1 SGHKS and CDR2 YYEKEE (reference sequence). V dropped 4 bases and J dropped 6 bases, with 16 bases sitting between them. This CDR3 region has 14 residues. CDR3 bases: TGTGCCAGCAGCGTGCAGGGAAGGGTCGCTGAAGCTTTCTTT. Its translation is CASSVQGRVAEAFF. Looking up the rest from reference TRBV5-5 and TRBJ1-1 gives the full variable domain: DAGVTQSPTHLIKTRGQQVTLRCSPISGHKSVSWYQQVLGQGPQFIFQYYEKEERGRGNFPDRFSARQFPNYSSELNVNALLLGDSALYLCASSVQGRVAEAFFGQGTRLTVV.

J is TRBJ2-2 and V is TRBV5-1; D is possibly TRBD1 (6 bases). CDR3 length: 15 amino acids. The germline CDR1 and CDR2 sequences are SGHRS and YFSETQ. Trimming removed 3 bases at V and 2 bases at J, with 11 bases between. The CDR3 bases are TGCGCCAGCAGCTCGACACAGGGAAACACCGGGGAGCTGTTTTTT. It codes for CASSSTQGNTGELFF. The full variable domain, completed using reference TRBV5-1 and TRBJ2-2, is KAGVTQTPRYLIKTRGQQVTLSCSPISGHRSVSWYQQTPGQGLQFLFEYFSETQRNKGNFPGRFSGRQFSNSRSEMNVSTLELGDSALYLCASSSTQGNTGELFFGEGSRLTVL.

The V call is TRBV5-1, the J call TRBJ2-7; 8 bases align to TRBD1. The V segment lost 4 bases and the J segment 2 bases; nucleotides outside the gene matches: 8. Germline assignment: CDR1 SGHRS and CDR2 YFSETQ. CDR3 length: 15 amino acids. CDR3 DNA: TGCGCCAGCAGCCGAGGGACAGGCCTTACCTACGAGCAGTACTTC. Its translation is CASSRGTGLTYEQYF.

The genes are TRBV18 and TRBJ1-2; 7 bases line up with TRBD1. Germline CDR1 reads KGHSH; CDR2 reads LQKENI. V gave up 5 bases and J gave up 8 bases; unmatched junction bases: 17. This CDR3 is 16 amino acids long. The CDR3 nucleotides are TGTGCCAGCTCAGAACAGACAGGGAGACAGACAACAGGCTACACCTTC. As protein: CASSEQTGRQTTGYTF.

The chain recombines TRBV27 with TRBJ2-5; TRBD2 matches 14 bases. V was pared by 6 bases and J by 1 base, with 16 bases of the junction left unmatched. CDR1 and CDR2 from the germline V gene are MNHEY and SMNVEV (reference sequence). The CDR3 covers 20 residues. CDR3 loop: CASSRRLAGGRAVPQETQYF. CDR3 coding DNA: TGTGCCAGCAGCCGGCGACTAGCGGGAGGGAGAGCTGTCCCCCAAGAGACCCAGTACTTC.

The V and J genes are TRBV4-1 and TRBJ1-3; TRBD1 might be the D (5 bases). In germline, CDR1 is MGHRA, CDR2 YSYEKL. CDR3 size: 16 residues. Trimming removed 1 base at V and 6 bases at J, with 16 bases between. This chain's CDR3 is CASSQVWSGFENTIYF. DNA of the CDR3: TGCGCCAGCAGCCAAGTTTGGTCAGGGTTTGAAAACACCATATATTTT.

J is TRBJ1-2 and V is TRBV7-2, with 7 positions matching TRBD1. CDR1 is SGHTA and CDR2 is FQGNSA in the germline V gene. Trimming took 5 bases from V and 4 from J; bases not matched to a gene: 10. The CDR3 spans 15 residues. CDR3: CASSLDREDIYGYTF. CDR3 nucleotides: TGTGCCAGCAGCCTTGACAGGGAAGATATCTATGGCTACACCTTC.

This clone showed up just once. J is TRBJ2-6 and V is TRBV6-1; D ambiguous. This CDR3 has 15 residues. CDR1 and CDR2 (germline): MNHNS, SASEGT. V lost 7 bases and J 2 bases, leaving 12 bases between the germline ends. CDR3 region: CASTQDLTGANVLTF. CDR3 DNA: TGTGCCAGCACTCAGGATTTAACTGGGGCCAACGTCCTGACTTTC.

J is TRBJ2-5 and V is TRBV10-1; 16 bases are shared with TRBD2. The CDR3 contains 17 residues. Trimming took 2 bases from V and 5 from J; bases not matched to a gene: 5. Germline V gene data show CDR1 as WNHNN and CDR2 as SYGVQD (reference sequence). The CDR3 loop is CASSEGTSGGARETQYF. The CDR3 DNA sequence: TGCGCCAGCAGTGAGGGGACTAGCGGGGGGGCCAGGGAGACCCAGTACTTC.

The CDR3 is CASSQDHGAQPQHF. The CDR3 DNA is TGCGCCAGCAGCCAAGATCATGGGGCCCAGCCCCAGCATTTT. This chain joins TRBV4-3 and TRBJ1-5, with a possible D match to TRBD1 (5 bases). From germline, CDR1 is LGHNA and CDR2 YSLEER. The CDR3 runs 14 residues. V was cut by 0 bases and J by 7 bases, with 10 bases left in between.

The CDR3 region has the DNA TGTGCCAGCAGCCTAGAACAGGGGAACTATGGCTACACCTTC. Translation: CASSLEQGNYGYTF. V gene TRBV7-2 combines with J gene TRBJ1-2; 7 bases agree with TRBD1. Germline CDR1 is SGHTA and CDR2 is FQGNSA. The CDR3 extends over 14 amino acids. V shed 5 bases and J 2 bases; nucleotides not matched to a gene: 5.

The rearrangement links TRBV30 to TRBJ2-2; the D is unclear. From germline, CDR1 is GTSNPN and CDR2 SVGIG (reference sequence). V dropped 0 bases and J dropped 7 bases, with 12 bases sitting between them. The CDR3 consists of 14 residues. CDR3 sequence (DNA): TGTGCCTGGAGTGTACGTCGGAGCGACGGGGAGCTGTTTTTT. Translating it yields CAWSVRRSDGELFF.

This sequence joins TRBV6-6 and TRBJ1-1; D perhaps matches TRBD1 (5 bases). Germline loops: CDR1 MNHNY, CDR2 SVGAGI (reference sequence). Trimming cost V 6 bases and J 4 bases, with 15 bases left between them. The CDR3 length is 14 residues. The CDR3 loop is CASSPRVGGTEAFF. The CDR3 nucleotides are TGTGCCAGCAGCCCAAGGGTCGGGGGCACTGAAGCTTTCTTT.

The J gene is TRBJ1-1, the V gene TRBV5-1; possibly TRBD1 for D (5 bases). V was trimmed by 4 bases and J by 3 bases, leaving 16 bases between them. CDR3 length: 15 residues. Germline CDR1 and CDR2: SGHRS and YFSETQ. Written as DNA, the CDR3 is TGCGCCAGCAGCCCGGGGGGGGGAGAGGACACTGAAGCTTTCTTT. Protein: CASSPGGGEDTEAFF.

The gene calls are TRBV9 and TRBJ2-5; D perhaps matches TRBD1 (6 bases). The CDR3 runs to 15 residues. Trimming cost V 0 bases and J 5 bases, with 14 bases left between them. From germline, CDR1 is SGDLS and CDR2 YYNGEE. The CDR3 loop is CASSVGFGGPETQYF. CDR3 DNA sequence: TGTGCCAGCAGCGTAGGTTTTGGGGGCCCGGAGACCCAGTACTTC.

The J gene is TRBJ1-5, the V gene TRBV6-6; D gene uncertain. V shed 0 bases and J shed 1 base, with 10 bases lying between them. From germline, CDR1 is MNHNY and CDR2 SVGAGI (reference sequence). This CDR3 has 16 residues. CDR3 DNA: TGTGCCAGCAGTTACTCGAGGTCTGGGAGCAATCAGCCCCAGCATTTT. It is translated as CASSYSRSGSNQPQHF.

This rearrangement joins TRBV19 to TRBJ2-1; 11 positions match TRBD2. The CDR3 has 15 amino acids. Germline V CDR1 and CDR2: LNHDA, SQIVND (reference sequence). Unmatched junction bases numbered 2, after V lost 3 bases and J lost 4 bases. The CDR3 DNA follows: TGTGCCAGTAGTATTTCTAGCGGGAGGTACAATGAGCAGTTCTTC. The encoded protein is CASSISSGRYNEQFF.

This chain uses TRBV6-6 with TRBJ1-6, with a tentative D call TRBD1 (6 bases). V lost 3 bases to trimming and J lost 2 bases, with 11 bases between them. This CDR3 comprises 16 residues. Germline V gives CDR1 MNHNY, CDR2 SVGAGI (reference sequence). CDR3 region: CASSYGGAAYNSPLHF. DNA for the CDR3: TGTGCCAGCAGTTATGGGGGGGCGGCCTATAATTCACCCCTCCACTTT.